This entry lists 32 T cell receptor beta chains sequenced from one sample in a study of blood T cell repertoires in COVID-19. Clones were read by immunoSEQ multiplex PCR, and TCRdb kept only the in-frame ones, dropping some. This sample carries around 150,000 clones, 86% of them seen once, and the ten largest clones take around 3.3%. The sample was peripheral blood. The receptors were sampled from a man between 70 and 80 years old with acute or convalescent COVID-19.

This chain joins TRBV4-2 and TRBJ2-2; TRBD2 matches at 8 bases. This CDR3 comprises 14 residues. CDR1 and CDR2 from the germline V gene are LGHNA and YNFKEQ. Trimming at V came to 8 bases and at J to 7 bases, leaving 9 bases not matched to a gene. CDR3 sequence: CASAQAGDSGELFF. As DNA, the CDR3 is TGTGCCAGCGCGCAAGCGGGAGACAGCGGGGAGCTGTTTTTT.

The sample holds a few counts of this clone. The V call is TRBV28, the J call TRBJ1-5; 7 bases are a match to TRBD1. There are 13 residues in the CDR3. Trimming cost V 5 bases and J 2 bases; bases outside gene matches: 0. In germline, CDR1 is MDHEN, CDR2 SYDVKM. CDR3 residues: CASSQGGNQPQHF. CDR3 nucleotide sequence: TGTGCCAGCAGTCAGGGGGGCAATCAGCCCCAGCATTTT.

V is TRBV9 and J is TRBJ1-1, with D possibly TRBD1 on 6 matching bases. The CDR3 length is 15 residues. Trimming took off 0 bases at V and 5 bases at J, with 14 bases between the two ends. Germline loops: CDR1 SGDLS, CDR2 YYNGEE. CDR3 nucleotides: TGTGCCAGCAGCGTAGTGGGGGCTGGAGAAACTGAAGCTTTCTTT. Protein product: CASSVVGAGETEAFF.

V is TRBV3-1 (or the pseudogene TRBV3-2) and J is TRBJ2-2, with 10 bases fitting TRBD2. Germline V gene data show CDR1 as LGHDT and CDR2 as YNNKEL (reference sequence). The CDR3 has 20 residues. V lost 1 base to trimming and J lost 4 bases; unmatched junction nucleotides: 15. CDR3 bases: TGTGCCAGCAGCCAAGGGGGGCTAGCGGGAGCCCTTGCGGGCACCGGGGAGCTGTTTTTT. Translated: CASSQGGLAGALAGTGELFF.

This sequence joins TRBV7-9 and TRBJ2-7; tentative D call: TRBD2 (6 bases). Trimming took 1 base from V and 0 from J, leaving 16 bases between them. The CDR3 runs to 17 residues. The germline V gene has CDR1 SEHNR and CDR2 FQNEAQ (reference sequence). The CDR3 region is CASSLGEDSQSSYEQYF. The DNA of the CDR3 is TGTGCCAGCAGCTTAGGGGAGGACTCTCAAAGCTCCTACGAGCAGTACTTC.

V usage is TRBV5-4 and J usage is TRBJ2-5, with TRBD1 matching 8 bases. From germline, CDR1 is SGHNT and CDR2 YYREEE (reference sequence). The CDR3 loop spans 16 amino acids. V shed 4 bases, J shed 3 bases, and the junction held 11 bases outside the gene matches. The CDR3 DNA is TGTGCCAGCAGCCCTCCGCCGGGACAGGAGAAAGAGACCCAGTACTTC. Its translation is CASSPPPGQEKETQYF. The full variable domain, with the rest looked up from reference TRBV5-4 and TRBJ2-5, is ETGVTQSPTHLIKTRGQQVTLRCSSQSGHNTVSWYQQALGQGPQFIFQYYREEENGRGNFPPRFSGLQFPNYSSELNVNALELDDSALYLCASSPPPGQEKETQYFGPGTRLLVL.

The chain joins TRBV7-6 to TRBJ2-7, with a weak D call TRBD1 (5 bases). This CDR3 is 16 amino acids long. V was clipped by 5 bases and J by 0 bases, with 17 bases between them. Germline V gene data show CDR1 as SGHVS and CDR2 as FNYEAQ. CDR3: CASSRFATANSYEQYF. The CDR3 nucleotides are TGTGCCAGCAGCCGATTTGCGACAGCAAACTCCTACGAGCAGTACTTC.

The chain uses TRBV27 and TRBJ2-1; D is uncertain. The CDR3 contains 11 residues. Germline V gene sequence: CDR1 MNHEY, CDR2 SMNVEV (reference sequence). The germline V and J ends were trimmed by 6 bases and 5 bases, with 5 bases remaining between them. Here the CDR3 reads CASSEHNEQFF. CDR3 bases: TGTGCCAGCAGCGAGCACAATGAGCAGTTCTTC.

This clone appeared a few times. This chain joins TRBV5-1 and TRBJ1-3; tentative D call: TRBD1 (5 bases). Trimming removed 3 bases from V and 2 bases from J, with 9 bases in between. CDR1 is SGHRS and CDR2 is YFSETQ in the germline V gene. CDR3 length: 14 residues. In nucleotides, the CDR3 is TGCGCCAGCAGCTCTGAAGGGGCTGGAAACACCATATATTTT. Translation: CASSSEGAGNTIYF.

CDR3 sequence reads: CATSDGENTGELFF. As DNA, the CDR3 is TGTGCCACCAGTGACGGGGAGAACACCGGGGAGCTGTTTTTT. V gene TRBV24-1 combines with J gene TRBJ2-2, with a weak D call TRBD2 (5 bases). Germline values: CDR1 KGHDR, CDR2 SFDVKD. Trimming removed 4 bases from V and 1 base from J, with 6 bases in between. There are 14 residues in the CDR3.

V is TRBV9 and J is TRBJ2-7, with 8 bases identical to TRBD2. Germline V gene lookup returns CDR1 SGDLS and CDR2 YYNGEE. V lost 4 bases to trimming and J lost 0 bases; unmatched junction nucleotides: 3. The CDR3 is 14 residues long. DNA of the CDR3: TGTGCCAGCAGCAGCGGGAGTTCCTCCTACGAGCAGTACTTC. Translated: CASSSGSSSYEQYF.

J is TRBJ2-7 and V is TRBV24-1; 7 nucleotides line up with TRBD1. There are 14 residues in the CDR3. V was pared by 5 bases and J by 4 bases, with 7 bases of the junction left unmatched. From germline, CDR1 is KGHDR and CDR2 SFDVKD. The CDR3 DNA is TGTGCCACCAGTGGACCCGGGACAGAGTACGAGCAGTACTTC. It codes for CATSGPGTEYEQYF.

CDR3 in DNA: TGTGCCAGCAGTTTAGGAGGGTTGGGCATTCAGTACTTC. Translation: CASSLGGLGIQYF. This chain uses TRBV28 with TRBJ2-4, with D perhaps TRBD2 (6 bases). The V gene's germline CDR1 is MDHEN and CDR2 SYDVKM. V dropped 2 bases and J dropped 9 bases, with 11 bases sitting between them. There are 13 residues in the CDR3.

This chain links TRBV7-9 with TRBJ1-2, with D possibly matching TRBD1 (6 bases). The CDR3 sequence is 12 residues long. From germline, CDR1 is SEHNR and CDR2 FQNEAQ (reference sequence). The germline V and J ends were trimmed by 5 bases and 8 bases, with 12 bases remaining between them. The CDR3 DNA is TGTGCCAGCAGCCCGGACAGAGGCGGCTACACCTTC. It specifies CASSPDRGGYTF.

The chain employs TRBV5-1 and TRBJ2-5; 9 bases line up with TRBD2. Germline CDR1 reads SGHRS; CDR2 reads YFSETQ. V gave up 2 bases and J gave up 6 bases; unmatched junction bases: 2. This CDR3 contains 13 residues. CDR3 in DNA: TGCGCCAGCAGCTTTAGCGGGAGCAAGACCCAGTACTTC. It translates to CASSFSGSKTQYF.

This clone was seen a single time. The chain uses TRBV28 and TRBJ1-1; 7 bases agree with TRBD1. Germline CDR1 is MDHEN and CDR2 is SYDVKM. With V trimmed by 10 bases and J by 4 bases, 9 bases remained unmatched. The CDR3 runs to 13 residues. CDR3 sequence: CATTDRAVTEAFF. The DNA of the CDR3 is TGTGCCACCACCGACAGGGCCGTCACTGAAGCTTTCTTT. Using reference TRBV28 and TRBJ1-1 for the parts outside the CDR3, the full variable domain is DVKVTQSSRYLVKRTGEKVFLECVQDMDHENMFWYRQDPGLGLRLIYFSYDVKMKEKGDIPEGYSVSREKKERFSLILESASTNQTSMYLCATTDRAVTEAFFGQGTRLTVV.

The V gene is TRBV9, the J gene TRBJ2-6, with 8 bases matching TRBD1. This CDR3 has 15 amino acids. With 4 bases clipped from V and 4 bases from J, the junction kept 4 bases outside the gene matches. CDR1 is SGDLS and CDR2 is YYNGEE in the germline V gene. The CDR3 spells CASSTQGAGANVLTF. CDR3 in DNA: TGTGCCAGCAGCACCCAGGGGGCCGGGGCCAACGTCCTGACTTTC.

V gene TRBV5-4 combines with J gene TRBJ2-3, with 13 bases lining up with TRBD2. CDR3 length: 15 amino acids. V shed 4 bases and J 14 bases; nucleotides not matched to a gene: 13. Per the germline V gene, CDR1 is SGHNT and CDR2 is YYREEE (reference sequence). CDR3 sequence: CASSNIGTSGRALYF. CDR3 nucleotides: TGTGCCAGCAGCAACATAGGAACTAGCGGGAGGGCCTTGTATTTT.

The chain is built from TRBV2 and TRBJ2-7, with D possibly being TRBD1 (6 bases). This CDR3 has 13 amino acids. The germline V gene has CDR1 SNHLY and CDR2 FYNNEI. V was shortened by 6 bases and J by 4 bases, with 13 bases between the two germline ends. The CDR3 reads CASSETGYYEQYF. The CDR3 bases are TGTGCCAGCAGCGAGACAGGATATTACGAGCAGTACTTC. Full variable domain (outside the CDR3, taken from reference TRBV2 and TRBJ2-7): EPEVTQTPSHQVTQMGQEVILRCVPISNHLYFYWYRQILGQKVEFLVSFYNNEISEKSEIFDDQFSVERPDGSNFTLKIRSTKLEDSAMYFCASSETGYYEQYFGPGTRLTVT.

The V and J genes are TRBV15 and TRBJ2-1, with 9 bases matching TRBD1. The J segment lost 15 bases and the V segment lost 1 base, leaving 13 bases of the junction unmatched. There are 15 residues in the CDR3. Germline values: CDR1 LNHNV, CDR2 YYDKDF (reference sequence). CDR3 in amino acids: CATSRGWGGQGSLFF. CDR3 in DNA: TGTGCCACCAGCAGAGGATGGGGGGGACAGGGTAGTCTGTTCTTC.

The J gene is TRBJ2-2, the V gene TRBV11-3; D might be TRBD1 (7 bases). CDR3 length: 15 residues. V lost 4 bases and J lost 5, with 14 bases in between. Germline V gives CDR1 SGHNT, CDR2 YENEEA. The CDR3 sequence: CASSSRQGGTGELFF. The CDR3 region has the DNA TGTGCCAGCAGCTCGCGACAGGGAGGTACCGGGGAGCTGTTTTTT. Combining the CDR3 with reference TRBV11-3 and TRBJ2-2 gives the whole variable domain EAGVVQSPRYKIIEKKQPVAFWCNPISGHNTLYWYLQNLGQGPELLIRYENEEAVDDSQLPKDRFSAERLKGVDSTLKIQPAELGDSAVYLCASSSRQGGTGELFFGEGSRLTVL.

This clone has just a few counts. The chain has TRBV7-3 and TRBJ1-1; D gene uncertain. Germline-derived CDR1 and CDR2 are SGHTA and FQGTGA. Trimming removed 3 bases at V and 0 bases at J, with 11 bases between. CDR3 length: 15 amino acids. DNA of the CDR3: TGTGCCAGCAGCTTTATGCCCGGGATGAACACTGAAGCTTTCTTT. This translates into CASSFMPGMNTEAFF.

The J gene is TRBJ2-5, the V gene TRBV6-1, with TRBD2 as a possible D gene (7 bases). Trimming took 0 bases from V and 4 from J, leaving 18 bases between them. In germline, CDR1 is MNHNS, CDR2 SASEGT. There are 17 residues in the CDR3. The CDR3 protein is CASSEALGGPPRETQYF. The CDR3 region has the DNA TGTGCCAGCAGTGAAGCGCTCGGGGGGCCCCCGCGAGAGACCCAGTACTTC.

V usage is TRBV7-3 and J usage is TRBJ2-3, with 10 bases fitting TRBD2. Germline values: CDR1 SGHTA, CDR2 FQGTGA. Trimming at V came to 1 base and at J to 4 bases, leaving 11 bases not matched to a gene. The CDR3 is made up of 18 amino acids. In DNA, the CDR3 is TGTGCCAGCAGCTTAAGTGCGGCTAGCGGGAGCCTGGCAGATACGCAGTATTTT. This sequence encodes CASSLSAASGSLADTQYF. Full variable domain (outside the CDR3, taken from reference TRBV7-3 and TRBJ2-3): GAGVSQTPSNKVTEKGKYVELRCDPISGHTALYWYRQSLGQGPEFLIYFQGTGAADDSGLPNDRFFAVRPEGSVSTLKIQRTERGDSAVYLCASSLSAASGSLADTQYFGPGTRLTVL.

The chain carries TRBV19 and TRBJ2-7, with unresolved D. There are 15 residues in the CDR3. Germline V gene sequence: CDR1 LNHDA, CDR2 SQIVND (reference sequence). The V gene lost 4 bases and the J gene lost 0 bases, with 13 bases spanning the gap. CDR3 amino acids: CASSNTAPPSYEQYF. The CDR3 DNA is TGTGCCAGTAGTAACACCGCTCCCCCCTCCTACGAGCAGTACTTC.

Only a few counts were recorded for this clone. The J gene is TRBJ2-1, the V gene TRBV19; 7 bases are a match to TRBD2. This CDR3 is 15 amino acids long. From germline, CDR1 is LNHDA and CDR2 SQIVND (reference sequence). V dropped 4 bases and J dropped 0; count of bases not matched to a gene: 3. CDR3: CASSSRTSSYNEQFF. The DNA of the CDR3 is TGTGCCAGTAGTAGCCGGACTAGCTCCTACAATGAGCAGTTCTTC.

This clone came up once. The chain joins TRBV11-2 to TRBJ2-6; TRBD2 matches 7 bases. Germline CDR1 is SGHAT and CDR2 is FQNNGV. This CDR3 has 16 amino acids. V lost 7 bases, J lost 2 bases, and 8 bases stayed unmatched. CDR3 protein: CASISGGGTGANVLTF. CDR3 nucleotides: TGTGCCAGCATTTCCGGCGGGGGAACTGGGGCCAACGTCCTGACTTTC.

This chain uses TRBV4-2 with TRBJ1-2, with D uncertain. V lost 8 bases and J lost 8, with 12 bases in between. Germline assignment: CDR1 LGHNA and CDR2 YNFKEQ. The CDR3 length is 11 residues. In DNA, the CDR3 is TGTGCCAGCGGAGGGATAGGCGGCTACACCTTC. Amino acid sequence: CASGGIGGYTF.

V usage is TRBV28 and J usage is TRBJ2-5, with TRBD1 identical over 7 bases. Germline-derived CDR1 and CDR2 are MDHEN and SYDVKM. V lost 1 base and J lost 1; bases outside the gene matches: 3. The CDR3 contains 15 residues. The CDR3 loop is CASSLLGQIQETQYF. The CDR3 DNA reads as TGTGCCAGCAGTTTATTGGGACAGATCCAAGAGACCCAGTACTTC.

The rearrangement joins TRBV9 to TRBJ2-5; 7 positions agree with TRBD2. V dropped 0 bases and J dropped 2; count of bases not matched to a gene: 1. The CDR3 extends over 14 amino acids. Germline V gene lookup returns CDR1 SGDLS and CDR2 YYNGEE. The CDR3 nucleotides read TGTGCCAGCAGCGTAGGGGGAGGGCAAGAGACCCAGTACTTC. This gives the protein CASSVGGGQETQYF.

The rearrangement uses TRBV5-1 and TRBJ2-4; D perhaps matches TRBD2 (6 bases). Per germline, CDR1 SGHRS and CDR2 YFSETQ. The CDR3 loop spans 15 amino acids. V gave up 0 bases and J gave up 6 bases, with 13 bases separating them. In DNA, the CDR3 is TGCGCCAGCAGCTTGGATGTCCTAGCGTTAAACATTCAGTACTTC. It is translated as CASSLDVLALNIQYF.

The genes are TRBV6-2 or TRBV6-3 and TRBJ1-5, with 11 bases fitting TRBD1. The CDR3 extends over 18 amino acids. The V gene end was trimmed by 4 bases and the J gene end by 3 bases; junction bases not matched to a gene: 11. Looked up from germline, CDR1 is MNHEY and CDR2 is SVGEGT. CDR3: CASSFRAGTGGVNQPQHF. CDR3 in DNA: TGTGCCAGCAGTTTCAGAGCCGGGACAGGGGGGGTCAATCAGCCCCAGCATTTT.